The 31 T cell receptor beta chains below come from one sample, sequenced in a study of blood T cell repertoires in COVID-19. Clones were sequenced by immunoSEQ multiplex PCR, and TCRdb holds only the in-frame ones, with some missing. The table has some 75,000 clones, approximately 80% seen once. Material for sequencing was peripheral blood. The source is a man in his forties or fifties with COVID-19, enrolled during active disease.

The V call is TRBV27, the J call TRBJ1-5, with 9 bases fitting TRBD1. The junction had 10 bases not matched to a gene; V was cut back by 6 bases and J by 1 base. The CDR3 spans 17 residues. In germline, CDR1 is MNHEY, CDR2 SMNVEV (reference sequence). For the CDR3, the DNA is TGTGCCAGCAGAGCGCTAACCGGGACAGGGAGCAATCAGCCCCAGCATTTT. Amino acid sequence: CASRALTGTGSNQPQHF.

J is TRBJ2-1 and V is TRBV7-8; 12 positions match TRBD2. With 4 bases clipped from V and 7 bases from J, the junction kept 14 bases outside the gene matches. Germline V gene sequence: CDR1 SGHVS, CDR2 FQNEAQ. This CDR3 contains 18 residues. Here the CDR3 DNA reads TGTGCCAGCAGCTCCCCGGGACTAGCGGGTCGGGAGGTAAATGAGCAGTTCTTC. It is translated as CASSSPGLAGREVNEQFF. The variable domain in full, completed from reference TRBV7-8 and TRBJ2-1, reads GAGVSQSPRYKVAKRGQDVALRCDPISGHVSLFWYQQALGQGPEFLTYFQNEAQLDKSGLPSDRFFAERPEGSVSTLKIQRTQQEDSAVYLCASSSPGLAGREVNEQFFGPGTRLTVL.

The CDR3 nucleotides read TGTGCCAGTACCCCGCCGCGGTACACTGAAGCTTTCTTT. Protein: CASTPPRYTEAFF. This chain connects TRBV19 to TRBJ1-1; D remains ambiguous. In germline, CDR1 is LNHDA, CDR2 SQIVND (reference sequence). V was cut by 7 bases and J by 3 bases, with 12 bases left in between. The CDR3 extends over 13 amino acids.

This clone came up a few times. The chain couples TRBV5-6 to TRBJ1-2; D not certain. This CDR3 comprises 16 residues. Germline assignment: CDR1 SGHDT and CDR2 YYEEEE. Trimming shortened V by 0 bases and J by 9 bases, and 21 bases separated the two germline ends. For the CDR3, the DNA is TGTGCCAGCAGCTTGGTCAGTATAACAGTCCCAATTCGCTACACCTTC. This encodes CASSLVSITVPIRYTF. Full variable domain (missing parts from reference TRBV5-6 and TRBJ1-2): DAGVTQSPTHLIKTRGQQVTLRCSPKSGHDTVSWYQQALGQGPQFIFQYYEEEERQRGNFPDRFSGHQFPNYSSELNVNALLLGDSALYLCASSLVSITVPIRYTFGSGTRLTVV.

This clone was counted a few times. The chain uses TRBV30 and TRBJ2-5; tentative D call: TRBD2 (5 bases). The CDR3 sequence is 13 residues long. From germline, CDR1 is GTSNPN and CDR2 SVGIG (reference sequence). The V end lost 0 bases, the J end lost 1 base, and 6 bases lay between the germline ends. Here the CDR3 reads CAWSVSGQETQYF. In nucleotides, the CDR3 is TGTGCCTGGAGTGTCAGCGGCCAAGAGACCCAGTACTTC.

This chain uses TRBV6-5 with TRBJ2-3; no firm D call. The CDR3 has 13 residues. With 10 bases removed from V and 2 bases from J, the gap between germline ends came to 13 bases. The germline gives CDR1 MNHEY, CDR2 SVGAGI. The CDR3 loop is CATRVPNTDTQYF. The CDR3 DNA is TGTGCCACCCGGGTACCCAACACAGATACGCAGTATTTT.

In DNA, the CDR3 is TGTGCCATCAGCCCGGGTCGGACTAGCGGGAGCAATGAGCAGTTCTTC. Protein sequence: CAISPGRTSGSNEQFF. The chain has TRBV10-3 and TRBJ2-1, with TRBD2 matching 13 bases. J gave up 6 bases and V 6 bases, and 8 bases lay outside the gene matches. Germline CDR1 ENHRY, CDR2 SYGVKD. The CDR3 is made up of 16 amino acids.

This chain joins TRBV11-2 and TRBJ2-7; TRBD1 matches at 10 bases. V lost 2 bases to trimming and J lost 5 bases; unmatched junction nucleotides: 12. This CDR3 comprises 17 residues. The germline CDR1 and CDR2 sequences are SGHAT and FQNNGV. CDR3 amino acids: CASSLRVPGQGQDEQYF. The CDR3 coding sequence is TGTGCCAGCAGCTTACGAGTTCCGGGACAGGGGCAAGACGAGCAGTACTTC. The variable domain in full, with the rest retrieved from reference TRBV11-2 and TRBJ2-7, is EAGVAQSPRYKIIEKRQSVAFWCNPISGHATLYWYQQILGQGPKLLIQFQNNGVVDDSQLPKDRFSAERLKGVDSTLKIQPAKLEDSAVYLCASSLRVPGQGQDEQYFGPGTRLTVT.

The chain combines TRBV5-4 with TRBJ2-7, with 13 bases fitting TRBD2. The CDR3 totals 15 residues. The V gene end was trimmed by 5 bases and the J gene end by 7 bases; junction bases not matched to a gene: 9. Per germline, CDR1 SGHNT and CDR2 YYREEE (reference sequence). CDR3 residues: CASSARTSGSSEQYF. CDR3 sequence (DNA): TGTGCCAGCAGTGCACGGACTAGCGGGAGCAGTGAGCAGTACTTC.

The chain couples TRBV15 to TRBJ2-4; D gene ambiguous. CDR3 length: 17 amino acids. Germline lookup yields CDR1 LNHNV and CDR2 YYDKDF (reference sequence). V was pared by 0 bases and J by 0 bases, with 12 bases between. CDR3 region: CATSRDPRHLAKNIQYF. CDR3 coding DNA: TGTGCCACCAGCAGAGATCCGAGACACTTAGCCAAAAACATTCAGTACTTC.

The chain has TRBV18 and TRBJ1-1; D is uncertain. The V gene's germline CDR1 is KGHSH and CDR2 LQKENI. Trimming pared 3 bases from V and 4 bases from J, leaving 15 bases between. The CDR3 totals 15 residues. Here the CDR3 reads CASSPGGVSGTEAFF. Written as DNA, the CDR3 is TGTGCCAGCTCACCGGGCGGGGTCTCGGGCACTGAAGCTTTCTTT.

The chain recombines TRBV5-1 with TRBJ1-1; D uncertain. Deletions cut 0 bases from V and 0 bases from J, with 27 bases between. CDR1 SGHRS and CDR2 YFSETQ come from the germline V gene. The CDR3 loop spans 21 amino acids. In DNA, the CDR3 is TGCGCCAGCAGCTTGGCCGGTGGTTTTGGGCGAACAGTCGAAATGAACACTGAAGCTTTCTTT. Translating it yields CASSLAGGFGRTVEMNTEAFF. Using reference TRBV5-1 and TRBJ1-1 for the parts outside the CDR3, the full variable domain is KAGVTQTPRYLIKTRGQQVTLSCSPISGHRSVSWYQQTPGQGLQFLFEYFSETQRNKGNFPGRFSGRQFSNSRSEMNVSTLELGDSALYLCASSLAGGFGRTVEMNTEAFFGQGTRLTVV.

This sequence joins TRBV2 and TRBJ1-1, with D possibly TRBD1 on 6 matching bases. CDR1 is SNHLY, CDR2 FYNNEI, per germline. Between the trimmed V and J ends, which lost 6 bases and 1 base, there was a span of 9 bases. The CDR3 has 13 amino acids. This CDR3 reads CASRPQGNTEAFF. CDR3 DNA: TGTGCCAGCAGACCACAGGGGAACACTGAAGCTTTCTTT. The full variable domain, with the rest looked up from reference TRBV2 and TRBJ1-1, is EPEVTQTPSHQVTQMGQEVILRCVPISNHLYFYWYRQILGQKVEFLVSFYNNEISEKSEIFDDQFSVERPDGSNFTLKIRSTKLEDSAMYFCASRPQGNTEAFFGQGTRLTVV.

The chain has TRBV2 and TRBJ2-5; D possibly corresponds to TRBD2 (7 bases). Trimming left V 6 bases short and J 5 bases short, with 13 bases between. The CDR3 sequence is 13 residues long. Germline CDR1 and CDR2: SNHLY and FYNNEI. CDR3 loop: CASRGGVRETQYF. The CDR3 DNA follows: TGTGCCAGCAGAGGGGGGGTGCGGGAGACCCAGTACTTC.

The chain has TRBV11-2 and TRBJ2-2, with 9 bases identical to TRBD1. CDR1 is SGHAT and CDR2 is FQNNGV in the germline V gene. V was clipped by 5 bases and J by 6 bases; unmatched bases: 4. The CDR3 loop spans 14 amino acids. This CDR3 is CASSPRQGAGELFF. CDR3 nucleotide sequence: TGTGCCAGCAGCCCTCGACAGGGGGCCGGGGAGCTGTTTTTT.

This chain uses TRBV6-4 with TRBJ2-1, with D possibly being TRBD1 (6 bases). Germline V lookup: CDR1 MRHNA, CDR2 SNTAGT. The CDR3 runs 17 residues. Trimming removed 3 bases at V and 4 bases at J, with 19 bases between. The CDR3 reads CASSEFASRTEYNEQFF. The CDR3 nucleotides are TGTGCCAGCAGTGAATTCGCAAGCAGGACAGAGTACAATGAGCAGTTCTTC.

The rearrangement joins TRBV2 to TRBJ2-7, with 7 bases identical to TRBD1. Per the germline V gene, CDR1 is SNHLY and CDR2 is FYNNEI. The J segment lost 4 bases and the V segment lost 4 bases, leaving 7 bases of the junction unmatched. The CDR3 spans 14 residues. CDR3 in amino acids: CASSVERGQYEQYF. The CDR3 region has the DNA TGTGCCAGCAGTGTGGAACGGGGACAGTACGAGCAGTACTTC.

V and J are TRBV5-4 and TRBJ2-1; 9 bases align to TRBD2. Germline lookup yields CDR1 SGHNT and CDR2 YYREEE (reference sequence). Trimming took 10 bases from V and 6 from J; bases not matched to a gene: 8. The CDR3 covers 13 residues. The CDR3 region is CAGTRREGNEQFF. CDR3 coding DNA: TGTGCCGGCACGAGGCGGGAGGGCAATGAGCAGTTCTTC.

The CDR3 protein is CASSLGQVLGYTF. In DNA, the CDR3 is TGTGCCAGCAGCTTAGGACAGGTTCTTGGCTACACCTTC. The rearrangement joins TRBV5-8 to TRBJ1-2, with 7 bases lining up with TRBD1. Trimming cost V 2 bases and J 7 bases; bases outside gene matches: 5. From germline, CDR1 is SGHTS and CDR2 YDEGEE. This CDR3 is 13 amino acids long.

The CDR3 here is CASSHLMAGTNTEAFF. The CDR3 DNA sequence: TGTGCCAGCAGCCATCTTATGGCAGGGACTAACACTGAAGCTTTCTTT. The chain uses TRBV9 and TRBJ1-1; D may be TRBD1 (5 bases). V shed 4 bases and J shed 2 bases, with 18 bases lying between them. CDR1 and CDR2 from the germline V gene are SGDLS and YYNGEE. The CDR3 contains 16 residues.

In its sample, this clone was seen many times. The chain links TRBV5-4 to TRBJ1-2; TRBD1 matches 8 bases. V shed 5 bases and J 8 bases; nucleotides not matched to a gene: 8. The CDR3 spans 13 residues. Germline V gene lookup returns CDR1 SGHNT and CDR2 YYREEE (reference sequence). The CDR3 bases are TGTGCCAGCAGAACCACAGGGGGAGGAGGCTACACCTTC. It is translated as CASRTTGGGGYTF.

The V and J genes are TRBV5-1 and TRBJ1-3; no clear D gene. Deletions cut 2 bases from V and 2 bases from J, with 11 bases between. The CDR3 has 15 amino acids. Germline loops: CDR1 SGHRS, CDR2 YFSETQ. CDR3: CASSFSGEPGNTIYF. The CDR3 nucleotides are TGCGCCAGCAGCTTTTCGGGTGAACCTGGAAACACCATATATTTT.

This clone came up once. The genes are TRBV4-3 and TRBJ2-2; 7 nucleotides align to TRBD1. This CDR3 is built from 15 residues. The germline V gene has CDR1 LGHNA and CDR2 YSLEER. The ends lost 5 bases at V and 4 bases at J; junction bases unmatched: 7. As DNA, the CDR3 is TGCGCCAGCAGCGAGCAGGGGGTAACCACCGGGGAGCTGTTTTTT. It translates to CASSEQGVTTGELFF.

The chain employs TRBV19 and TRBJ1-3; no firm D call. Looked up from germline, CDR1 is LNHDA and CDR2 is SQIVND (reference sequence). The CDR3 extends over 15 amino acids. V lost 7 bases and J lost 1, with 14 bases in between. CDR3 residues: CASIPLGSSGNTIYF. DNA for the CDR3: TGTGCCAGTATACCCCTCGGGTCGTCTGGAAACACCATATATTTT.

The V gene is TRBV29-1, the J gene TRBJ1-1; 8 bases fit TRBD1. CDR1 and CDR2 from the germline V gene are SQVTM and ANQGSEA. There are 12 residues in the CDR3. The ends lost 6 bases at V and 3 bases at J; junction bases unmatched: 3. CDR3 protein: CSVQGAHTEAFF. As DNA, the CDR3 is TGCAGCGTGCAGGGGGCTCACACTGAAGCTTTCTTT.

This chain connects TRBV7-9 to TRBJ2-1; tentative D call: TRBD1 (6 bases). Germline lookup yields CDR1 SEHNR and CDR2 FQNEAQ (reference sequence). Trimming took off 5 bases at V and 4 bases at J, with 12 bases between the two ends. The CDR3 loop spans 14 amino acids. CDR3 coding DNA: TGTGCCAGCAGCCGCAGGGGAAATTACAATGAGCAGTTCTTC. Protein: CASSRRGNYNEQFF.

This sequence joins TRBV6-5 and TRBJ1-5, with D hard to call. CDR3 length: 14 residues. Between the trimmed V and J ends, which lost 6 bases and 6 bases, there was a span of 15 bases. Germline CDR1 and CDR2: MNHEY and SVGAGI. DNA for the CDR3: TGTGCCAGCAGGCGGAGTATAGCGGGTCAGCCCCAGCATTTT. Protein sequence: CASRRSIAGQPQHF.

The V and J genes are TRBV2 and TRBJ2-4; D is undetermined. Germline assignment: CDR1 SNHLY and CDR2 FYNNEI. The CDR3 has 15 amino acids. Trimming cost V 6 bases and J 1 base, with 13 bases left between them. The CDR3 loop reads CASSPLGQAKNIQYF. For the CDR3, the DNA is TGTGCCAGCAGCCCTCTTGGGCAGGCCAAAAACATTCAGTACTTC.

This chain joins TRBV7-8 and TRBJ2-7; weak D call: TRBD2 (5 bases). V was cut by 3 bases and J by 9 bases, with 12 bases left in between. Germline CDR1 and CDR2: SGHVS and FQNEAQ. This CDR3 comprises 12 residues. The CDR3 nucleotides are TGTGCCAGCAGCTTGGGTATGGCGGGGCAGTACTTC. Translated, it gives CASSLGMAGQYF.

The rearrangement joins TRBV29-1 to TRBJ2-1; TRBD2 might be the D (6 bases). The V gene lost 5 bases and the J gene lost 9 bases, with 26 bases spanning the gap. Germline CDR1 reads SQVTM; CDR2 reads ANQGSEA. This CDR3 spans 16 amino acids. CDR3 in DNA: TGCAGCGTTTACAGACTAGACTCGTGGACCTCCTTTGAGCAGTTCTTC. Translated: CSVYRLDSWTSFEQFF.

The V gene is TRBV4-1, the J gene TRBJ2-7, with 10 nucleotides matching TRBD1. This CDR3 has 15 amino acids. Per the germline V gene, CDR1 is MGHRA and CDR2 is YSYEKL. V shed 3 bases and J 2 bases; nucleotides not matched to a gene: 4. The CDR3 nucleotides read TGCGCCAGCAGCCAGTCCGGGACAGGGGCCTACGAGCAGTACTTC. Translation: CASSQSGTGAYEQYF.